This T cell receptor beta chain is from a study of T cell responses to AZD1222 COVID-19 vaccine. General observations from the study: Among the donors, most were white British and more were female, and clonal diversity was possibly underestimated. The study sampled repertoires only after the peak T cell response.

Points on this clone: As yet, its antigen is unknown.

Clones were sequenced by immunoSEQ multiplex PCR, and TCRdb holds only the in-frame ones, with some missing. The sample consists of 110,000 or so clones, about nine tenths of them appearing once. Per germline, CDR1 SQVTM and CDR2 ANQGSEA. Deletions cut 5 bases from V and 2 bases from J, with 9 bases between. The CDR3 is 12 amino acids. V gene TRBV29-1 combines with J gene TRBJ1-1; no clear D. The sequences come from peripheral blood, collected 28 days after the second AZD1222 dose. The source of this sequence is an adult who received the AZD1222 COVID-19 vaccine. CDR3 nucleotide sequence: TGCAGCGTTTTGACGGTAAACACTGAAGCTTTCTTT. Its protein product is CSVLTVNTEAFF.